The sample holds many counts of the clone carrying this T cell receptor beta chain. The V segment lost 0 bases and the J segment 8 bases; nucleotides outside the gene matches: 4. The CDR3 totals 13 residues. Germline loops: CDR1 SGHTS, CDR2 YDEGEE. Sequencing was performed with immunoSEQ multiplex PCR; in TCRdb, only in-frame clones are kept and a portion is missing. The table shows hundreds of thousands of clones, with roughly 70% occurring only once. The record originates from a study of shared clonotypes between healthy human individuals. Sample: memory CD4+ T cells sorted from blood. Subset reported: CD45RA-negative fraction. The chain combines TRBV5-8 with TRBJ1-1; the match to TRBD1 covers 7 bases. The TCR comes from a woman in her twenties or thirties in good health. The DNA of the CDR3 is TGTGCCAGCAGCTTGGGACAGGGATGGGAAGCTTTCTTT. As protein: CASSLGQGWEAFF.